Presented here are 17 T cell receptor beta chains from one specimen sequenced in a study of T-cell memory formation after mild COVID-19 listed by TCRdb under 2021. Library construction relied on 5' RACE. The sample was run on an Illumina NovaSeq 6000. TCRdb handled the public reads itself, with Q25 trimming in fastp and clone calling in MiXCR, and kept productive beta chains. Records with the same CDR3 protein are collapsed into one entry carrying the most frequent genes and DNA. This sample lists some 410,000 distinct CDR3 sequences; less than 25% were detected once. The ten top clones hold around 13% of the sample. Sequenced input: PBMCs or a T cell subset sorted from them (not recorded which). The receptors here all came from an adult woman who had mild COVID-19 (a few samples of this study predate the infection). The sample titles of this study are shuffled in the database, so cell type and time point are left out; the donor was told from shared clones.

This chain uses TRBV6-5 with TRBJ2-7; TRBD2 agrees at 10 bases. V lost 5 bases to trimming and J lost 5 bases; unmatched junction nucleotides: 9. CDR3 length equals 15 residues. CDR1 and CDR2 from the germline V gene are MNHEY and SVGAGI. This CDR3 is CASSPTGTSVNEQYF. In DNA, the CDR3 is TGTGCCAGCAGTCCGACCGGGACTAGCGTCAACGAGCAGTACTTC.

The chain joins TRBV20-1 to TRBJ2-1; D may be TRBD2 (7 bases). The germline V and J ends were trimmed by 4 bases and 10 bases, with 20 bases remaining between them. The CDR3 runs to 14 residues. The V gene's germline CDR1 is DFQATT and CDR2 SNEGSKA (reference sequence). The CDR3 loop is CSATSSGGRYEQFF. The CDR3 DNA sequence: TGCAGTGCTACTTCCTCCGGGGGGCGATACGAGCAGTTCTTC.

The gene calls are TRBV7-9 and TRBJ2-7; no firm D call. Germline V CDR1 and CDR2: SEHNR, FQNEAQ (reference sequence). The CDR3 loop spans 12 amino acids. The V end lost 8 bases, the J end lost 3 bases, and 11 bases lay between the germline ends. The DNA of the CDR3 is TGTGCCAGCGGTTCAGCTCTCTACGAGCAGTACTTC. As protein: CASGSALYEQYF. Using reference TRBV7-9 and TRBJ2-7 for the parts outside the CDR3, the full variable domain is DTGVSQNPRHKITKRGQNVTFRCDPISEHNRLYWYRQTLGQGPEFLTYFQNEAQLEKSRLLSDRFSAERPKGSFSTLEIQRTEQGDSAMYLCASGSALYEQYFGPGTRLTVT.

This clonotype was seen only once. The chain links TRBV29-1 to TRBJ1-1; 8 nucleotides align to TRBD1. In germline, CDR1 is SQVTM, CDR2 ANQGSEA. The ends lost 2 bases at V and 4 bases at J; junction bases unmatched: 3. The CDR3 is 13 amino acids. The CDR3 protein is CSVESDRVTEAFF. The CDR3 region has the DNA TGCAGCGTTGAATCGGACAGGGTCACTGAAGCTTTCTTT. Complete variable domain (other parts from reference TRBV29-1 and TRBJ1-1): SAVISQKPSRDICQRGTSLTIQCQVDSQVTMMFWYRQQPGQSLTLIATANQGSEATYESGFVIDKFPISRPNLTFSTLTVSNMSPEDSSIYLCSVESDRVTEAFFGQGTRLTVV.

This clonotype was detected a few times. V usage is TRBV20-1 and J usage is TRBJ1-4; 8 nucleotides match TRBD1. This CDR3 is 13 amino acids long. Trimming cost V 6 bases and J 5 bases; bases outside gene matches: 5. In germline, CDR1 is DFQATT, CDR2 SNEGSKA (reference sequence). CDR3: CSATGQVNEKLFF. The CDR3 bases are TGCAGTGCCACGGGACAGGTGAATGAAAAACTGTTTTTT.

By share of the sample, this clonotype is medium-sized (0.01 to 0.1%). The chain joins TRBV7-3 to TRBJ2-3; D is unclear. The CDR3 totals 15 residues. The germline V and J ends were trimmed by 4 bases and 0 bases, with 11 bases remaining between them. The germline CDR1 and CDR2 sequences are SGHTA and FQGTGA. CDR3 DNA sequence: TGTGCCAGCAGCTCATTAGCAAGGAGCACAGATACGCAGTATTTT. Its translation: CASSSLARSTDTQYF.

The chain uses TRBV12-3 or TRBV12-4 and TRBJ2-1; D gene unclear. The CDR3 runs 15 residues. V dropped 5 bases and J dropped 0 bases, with 11 bases sitting between them. The CDR3 region is CASSHDGSSYNEQFF. CDR3 in DNA: TGTGCCAGCAGTCACGACGGCAGCTCCTACAATGAGCAGTTCTTC.

In its sample, this clonotype was seen a few times. The chain has TRBV9 and TRBJ1-1; maybe TRBD1 (5 bases). The germline V gene encodes CDR1 SGDLS and CDR2 YYNGEE. The CDR3 sequence is 13 residues long. The germline V and J ends were trimmed by 2 bases and 8 bases, with 13 bases remaining between them. The CDR3 DNA is TGTGCCAGCAGCGTCCTTTACAGGAGCGAAGCTTTCTTT. Its protein product is CASSVLYRSEAFF.

This chain uses TRBV7-2 with TRBJ2-5; TRBD2 matches 12 bases. CDR1 and CDR2 (germline): SGHTA, FQGNSA. Germline trimming cut 2 bases from V and 5 bases from J; bases unmatched to any gene: 9. The CDR3 totals 17 residues. This CDR3 reads CASSLQVLAGGHETQYF. As DNA, the CDR3 is TGTGCCAGCAGCTTACAGGTCCTAGCGGGGGGGCACGAGACCCAGTACTTC.

This clonotype has just a few counts. The genes are TRBV4-3 and TRBJ2-2; D is unresolved. V was cut by 0 bases and J by 6 bases, with 8 bases left in between. Germline V gene data show CDR1 as LGHNA and CDR2 as YSLEER. The CDR3 contains 14 residues. The CDR3 DNA reads TGCGCCAGCAGCCAAGAACACCCGGCCGGGGAGCTGTTTTTT. This translates into CASSQEHPAGELFF.

This clonotype was counted only a few times. The chain joins TRBV29-1 to TRBJ1-1, with TRBD1 identical over 7 bases. Germline CDR1 is SQVTM and CDR2 is ANQGSEA. The V segment lost 7 bases and the J segment 0 bases; nucleotides outside the gene matches: 8. This CDR3 has 14 amino acids. CDR3 coding DNA: TGCAGCGGGGCCGGGACAGCTATGAACACTGAAGCTTTCTTT. Translating it yields CSGAGTAMNTEAFF.

The V gene is TRBV6-6, the J gene TRBJ2-5, with TRBD2 matching 8 bases. CDR3 length: 14 amino acids. Trimming cost V 5 bases and J 1 base; bases outside gene matches: 3. Germline V lookup: CDR1 MNHNY, CDR2 SVGAGI (reference sequence). The CDR3 here is CASSSGGTQETQYF. The CDR3 bases are TGTGCCAGCAGTAGCGGGGGTACCCAAGAGACCCAGTACTTC.

This clonotype was observed a handful of times. This chain links TRBV5-1 with TRBJ2-5; unclear D gene. The ends were cut back, 1 base at V and 5 bases at J, with 12 bases in the middle. The CDR3 loop spans 14 amino acids. Per the germline V gene, CDR1 is SGHRS and CDR2 is YFSETQ. CDR3 in amino acids: CASSLNTALETQYF. The CDR3 bases are TGCGCCAGCAGCTTGAATACAGCACTGGAGACCCAGTACTTC.

The chain couples TRBV20-1 to TRBJ2-7, with D perhaps TRBD1 or TRBD2 (5 bases each). This CDR3 has 18 residues. With 6 bases removed from V and 2 bases from J, the gap between germline ends came to 29 bases. Germline V lookup: CDR1 DFQATT, CDR2 SNEGSKA (reference sequence). CDR3 bases: TGCAGTGCCCGGGATGCCCTCCTCCACGGGGCGGTAACCTACGAGCAGTACTTC. Translating it yields CSARDALLHGAVTYEQYF.

This clonotype was seen just once. This chain uses TRBV15 with TRBJ2-5; TRBD2 might be the D (5 bases). Germline CDR1 and CDR2: LNHNV and YYDKDF (reference sequence). The CDR3 totals 16 residues. V lost 1 base to trimming and J lost 1 base, with 13 bases between them. CDR3 region: CATSRAGGGGQETQYF. In nucleotides, the CDR3 is TGTGCCACCAGCAGAGCCGGAGGAGGTGGCCAAGAGACCCAGTACTTC.

In DNA, the CDR3 is TGTGCCAGCGGTTTGCTAGCGGGAGCCCACTACAATGAGCAGTTCTTC. As protein: CASGLLAGAHYNEQFF. This chain connects TRBV6-2 or TRBV6-3 to TRBJ2-1; 10 bases align to TRBD2. The V gene's germline CDR1 is MNHEY and CDR2 SVGEGT. With 8 bases clipped from V and 3 bases from J, the junction kept 10 bases outside the gene matches. The CDR3 runs 16 residues.

The rearrangement joins TRBV2 to TRBJ2-7; tentatively, D is TRBD1 (6 bases). The CDR3 has 14 amino acids. CDR1 and CDR2 (germline): SNHLY, FYNNEI. V lost 7 bases and J lost 0, with 13 bases in between. In DNA, the CDR3 is TGTGCCAGCATGAAAGACAGGAGCTCCTACGAGCAGTACTTC. This sequence encodes CASMKDRSSYEQYF.